The 27 T cell receptor beta chains below all came from one sample that was sequenced in a study of shared clonotypes between healthy human individuals. Naive CD8 cells, CD45RO-negative and positively selected for CCR7, excluded terminally differentiated effector memory CD45RA+ cells. Clones were read by immunoSEQ multiplex PCR, and TCRdb kept only the in-frame ones, dropping some. The table shows about 680,000 clones, with about 91% occurring only once. Material for sequencing was naive CD8+ T cells sorted from blood. The receptors shown here come from a man aged 30-40 years in good health.

This chain joins TRBV6-5 and TRBJ1-3; 8 nucleotides align to TRBD1. The CDR3 loop spans 16 amino acids. Per the germline V gene, CDR1 is MNHEY and CDR2 is SVGAGI. Trimming at V came to 2 bases and at J to 0 bases, leaving 3 bases not matched to a gene. The CDR3 spells CASSYGQGFSGNTIYF. CDR3 DNA: TGTGCCAGCAGTTACGGACAGGGATTCTCTGGAAACACCATATATTTT.

The chain carries TRBV2 and TRBJ2-3; possible D gene TRBD2, 6 bases. CDR3 length: 14 residues. Germline V CDR1 and CDR2: SNHLY, FYNNEI. V dropped 8 bases and J dropped 0 bases, with 12 bases sitting between them. CDR3 amino acids: CASYVLASTDTQYF. The CDR3 DNA is TGTGCCAGCTATGTTCTAGCGAGCACAGATACGCAGTATTTT.

V gene TRBV7-2 combines with J gene TRBJ2-5, with 12 bases identical to TRBD2. The ends lost 2 bases at V and 3 bases at J; junction bases unmatched: 4. This CDR3 spans 16 amino acids. Germline V gene data show CDR1 as SGHTA and CDR2 as FQGNSA. CDR3 residues: CASSLPTSGSEETQYF. The CDR3 DNA sequence: TGTGCCAGCAGCTTACCGACTAGCGGGAGTGAAGAGACCCAGTACTTC.

The chain has TRBV10-2 and TRBJ2-1; D call uncertain. Trimming took off 0 bases at V and 0 bases at J, with 12 bases between the two ends. Germline lookup yields CDR1 WSHSY and CDR2 SAAADI. The CDR3 spans 17 residues. As DNA, the CDR3 is TGCGCCAGCAGTGAGTCCAAGCTTATACACTCCTACAATGAGCAGTTCTTC. Protein sequence: CASSESKLIHSYNEQFF.

This chain connects TRBV7-2 to TRBJ2-3; 11 nucleotides match TRBD2. The CDR3 loop spans 16 amino acids. The J segment lost 3 bases and the V segment lost 4 bases, leaving 6 bases of the junction unmatched. The germline gives CDR1 SGHTA, CDR2 FQGNSA. The CDR3 region is CASSSRLAGLTDTQYF. The DNA for the CDR3 is TGTGCCAGCAGCTCCCGACTAGCGGGATTGACAGATACGCAGTATTTT.

The genes are TRBV4-3 and TRBJ1-1; possible D gene TRBD1, 6 bases. In germline, CDR1 is LGHNA, CDR2 YSLEER. The CDR3 contains 16 residues. V lost 0 bases, J lost 1 base, and 12 bases lay in between. CDR3 amino acids: CASSQDSRGKNTEAFF. The CDR3 DNA is TGCGCCAGCAGCCAAGATTCAAGGGGGAAGAACACTGAAGCTTTCTTT.

This chain joins TRBV28 and TRBJ2-7; tentative D call: TRBD1 (6 bases). The V and J ends lost 5 bases and 3 bases respectively, with 14 bases between them. Germline V gives CDR1 MDHEN, CDR2 SYDVKM. This CDR3 is built from 14 residues. CDR3 region: CASSAWDNNYEQYF. For the CDR3, the DNA is TGTGCCAGCAGTGCATGGGACAATAACTACGAGCAGTACTTC.

The rearrangement links TRBV7-9 to TRBJ1-2; D unclear. Trimming pared 2 bases from V and 4 bases from J, leaving 5 bases between. This CDR3 is 12 amino acids long. Germline CDR1 is SEHNR and CDR2 is FQNEAQ (reference sequence). The CDR3 region is CASSLPGYGYTF. The CDR3 DNA reads as TGTGCCAGCAGCTTACCGGGCTATGGCTACACCTTC.

This chain joins TRBV14 and TRBJ1-2; 7 bases agree with TRBD1. Trimming cost V 0 bases and J 4 bases; bases outside gene matches: 11. The length of the CDR3 is 17 residues. The germline gives CDR1 SGHDN, CDR2 FVKESK. This chain's CDR3 is CASSQEDRPPGFYGYTF. CDR3 coding DNA: TGTGCCAGCAGCCAAGAGGACAGGCCTCCGGGGTTCTATGGCTACACCTTC.

V usage is TRBV27 and J usage is TRBJ2-5; D is unresolved. Trimming left V 5 bases short and J 5 bases short, with 12 bases between. The CDR3 is made up of 13 amino acids. Germline V gene lookup returns CDR1 MNHEY and CDR2 SMNVEV (reference sequence). The chain's CDR3 is CASSSLLAETQYF. The CDR3 coding sequence is TGTGCCAGCAGTAGCCTATTAGCCGAGACCCAGTACTTC.

This clone showed up just once. The rearrangement uses TRBV7-9 and TRBJ1-1; 7 nucleotides agree with TRBD1. This CDR3 contains 16 residues. CDR1 is SEHNR and CDR2 is FQNEAQ in the germline V gene (reference sequence). With V trimmed by 5 bases and J by 0 bases, 9 bases remained unmatched. The CDR3 nucleotides are TGTGCCAGCAGCCCTCCGGCGGGACAGATGAACACTGAAGCTTTCTTT. This gives the protein CASSPPAGQMNTEAFF. Together with reference TRBV7-9 and TRBJ1-1, the CDR3 gives the full variable domain: DTGVSQNPRHKITKRGQNVTFRCDPISEHNRLYWYRQTLGQGPEFLTYFQNEAQLEKSRLLSDRFSAERPKGSFSTLEIQRTEQGDSAMYLCASSPPAGQMNTEAFFGQGTRLTVV.

The CDR3 here is CASSANAGTAPSVNYGYTF. The CDR3 DNA reads as TGTGCCAGCAGCGCTAATGCCGGGACAGCCCCAAGTGTGAACTATGGCTACACCTTC. The chain joins TRBV9 to TRBJ1-2; 7 nucleotides match TRBD1. The CDR3 has 19 residues. Germline-derived CDR1 and CDR2 are SGDLS and YYNGEE. V lost 3 bases and J lost 2; bases outside the gene matches: 19.

V gene TRBV12-5 combines with J gene TRBJ2-2; D ambiguous. The CDR3 consists of 13 residues. Trimming pared 3 bases from V and 6 bases from J, leaving 8 bases between. CDR1 LGHNT and CDR2 FRNRAP come from the germline V gene. The CDR3 sequence: CASGLSLAGELFF. The CDR3 bases are TGTGCTAGTGGTTTAAGCCTAGCCGGGGAGCTGTTTTTT.

This rearrangement joins TRBV5-1 to TRBJ2-7; 8 positions agree with TRBD2. The ends lost 2 bases at V and 3 bases at J; junction bases unmatched: 7. Germline CDR1 and CDR2: SGHRS and YFSETQ. The CDR3 has 15 residues. DNA for the CDR3: TGCGCCAGCAGCTTCGCTACTAGCGGACTCTACGAGCAGTACTTC. This codes for CASSFATSGLYEQYF.

The chain joins TRBV27 to TRBJ2-1; 8 bases line up with TRBD2. CDR1 is MNHEY, CDR2 SMNVEV, per germline (reference sequence). J gave up 3 bases and V 4 bases, and 11 bases lay outside the gene matches. The CDR3 runs to 17 residues. CDR3 amino acids: CASSSPLTGGNYNEQFF. Here the CDR3 DNA reads TGTGCCAGCAGTTCCCCGCTGACGGGAGGGAACTACAATGAGCAGTTCTTC.

J is TRBJ2-3 and V is TRBV11-2; D is possibly TRBD1 (6 bases). Trimming removed 5 bases at V and 2 bases at J, with 20 bases between. The germline V gene has CDR1 SGHAT and CDR2 FQNNGV. The CDR3 has 17 residues. CDR3 amino acids: CASSDRPGTLFTDTQYF. The CDR3 DNA follows: TGTGCCAGCAGCGATCGGCCCGGGACATTATTCACAGATACGCAGTATTTT.

The CDR3 loop is CASRGRLQETQYF. CDR3 nucleotides: TGTGCCAGTCGGGGTAGGCTCCAAGAGACCCAGTACTTC. The J gene is TRBJ2-5, the V gene TRBV19, with D perhaps matching TRBD2 (5 bases). Germline V gene lookup returns CDR1 LNHDA and CDR2 SQIVND (reference sequence). The V end lost 8 bases, the J end lost 1 base, and 11 bases lay between the germline ends. CDR3 length equals 13 residues.

This chain uses TRBV5-1 with TRBJ1-2, with a tentative D call TRBD1 (6 bases). Between the trimmed V and J ends, which lost 2 bases and 6 bases, there was a span of 17 bases. The germline gives CDR1 SGHRS, CDR2 YFSETQ. The CDR3 has 15 amino acids. The CDR3 is CASSFAGAPGDGYTF. CDR3 in DNA: TGCGCCAGCAGCTTTGCAGGCGCACCAGGGGATGGCTACACCTTC. The variable domain in full, completed from reference TRBV5-1 and TRBJ1-2, reads KAGVTQTPRYLIKTRGQQVTLSCSPISGHRSVSWYQQTPGQGLQFLFEYFSETQRNKGNFPGRFSGRQFSNSRSEMNVSTLELGDSALYLCASSFAGAPGDGYTFGSGTRLTVV.

The chain employs TRBV6-5 and TRBJ1-5; a weak D match, TRBD1 (6 bases). This CDR3 has 15 residues. The V gene lost 0 bases and the J gene lost 1 base, with 7 bases spanning the gap. Per germline, CDR1 MNHEY and CDR2 SVGAGI. CDR3 protein: CASSYSGGSNQPQHF. The CDR3 nucleotides are TGTGCCAGCAGTTACTCAGGGGGAAGCAATCAGCCCCAGCATTTT.

This chain links TRBV27 with TRBJ2-7, with D maybe TRBD2 (6 bases). The CDR3 spans 12 residues. CDR1 and CDR2 (germline): MNHEY, SMNVEV (reference sequence). V was shortened by 10 bases and J by 5 bases, with 15 bases between the two germline ends. This CDR3 is CATGTLGNEQYF. CDR3 nucleotides: TGTGCCACGGGGACTTTAGGTAACGAGCAGTACTTC.

This clone showed up just once. The chain employs TRBV6-6 and TRBJ2-5; 10 positions match TRBD1. CDR3 length: 16 residues. J was trimmed by 3 bases and V by 5 bases; bases with no gene match: 9. CDR1 and CDR2 from the germline V gene are MNHNY and SVGAGI (reference sequence). The CDR3 spells CASSTPTGGLEETQYF. CDR3 bases: TGTGCCAGCAGTACGCCGACAGGGGGCCTCGAAGAGACCCAGTACTTC.

A single count supports this clone. This chain connects TRBV25-1 to TRBJ1-5; no clear D gene. V dropped 3 bases and J dropped 4 bases, with 4 bases sitting between them. The CDR3 is 12 amino acids. CDR1 is MGHDK and CDR2 is SYGVNS in the germline V gene. The CDR3 DNA follows: TGTGCCAGCAGTGACTGGAATCAGCCCCAGCATTTT. Translation: CASSDWNQPQHF. Using reference TRBV25-1 and TRBJ1-5 for the parts outside the CDR3, the full variable domain is EADIYQTPRYLVIGTGKKITLECSQTMGHDKMYWYQQDPGMELHLIHYSYGVNSTEKGDLSSESTVSRIRTEHFPLTLESARPSHTSQYLCASSDWNQPQHFGDGTRLSIL.

This rearrangement joins TRBV28 to TRBJ2-7; D is uncertain. CDR3 length: 16 residues. Trimming left V 2 bases short and J 0 bases short, with 14 bases between. CDR1 and CDR2 from the germline V gene are MDHEN and SYDVKM. CDR3 region: CASSLVPAITSYEQYF. In DNA form, the CDR3 reads TGTGCCAGCAGTTTAGTTCCAGCGATAACCTCCTACGAGCAGTACTTC.

V is TRBV27 and J is TRBJ2-2; 8 bases agree with TRBD1. The germline V gene has CDR1 MNHEY and CDR2 SMNVEV (reference sequence). The CDR3 contains 16 residues. J gave up 2 bases and V 8 bases, and 10 bases lay outside the gene matches. This CDR3 is CASFTRQGINTGELFF. The CDR3 bases are TGTGCCAGCTTTACTCGACAGGGGATAAACACCGGGGAGCTGTTTTTT.

The rearrangement links TRBV11-2 to TRBJ2-5; no firm D call. The CDR3 covers 13 residues. Germline CDR1 is SGHAT and CDR2 is FQNNGV. The V and J ends lost 5 bases and 9 bases respectively, with 16 bases between them. CDR3 bases: TGTGCCAGCAGCCCAGACTGGCCCGACGCCCAGTACTTC. This encodes CASSPDWPDAQYF.

J is TRBJ2-1 and V is TRBV2; a possible D gene is TRBD1 (5 bases). Trimming removed 5 bases at V and 7 bases at J, with 6 bases between. Germline V gene sequence: CDR1 SNHLY, CDR2 FYNNEI. This CDR3 has 11 amino acids. CDR3 nucleotides: TGTGCCAGCAGTTACAGGAATGAGCAGTTCTTC. Residues: CASSYRNEQFF.

The rearrangement joins TRBV7-2 to TRBJ1-1; D call uncertain. The CDR3 covers 14 residues. Germline CDR1 is SGHTA and CDR2 is FQGNSA. Trimming pared 3 bases from V and 1 base from J, leaving 9 bases between. CDR3 sequence: CASSFKGGNTEAFF. CDR3 coding DNA: TGTGCCAGCAGCTTCAAGGGTGGGAACACTGAAGCTTTCTTT.